In its sample, the clone carrying this TCR beta chain was seen a few times. Its antigen is unidentified. Between the trimmed V and J ends, which lost 4 bases and 2 bases, there was a span of 12 bases. This CDR3 is 15 amino acids long. Germline values: CDR1 SEHNR, CDR2 FQNEAQ (reference sequence). This entry is derived from a study of T cell repertoires in cytomegalovirus infection. Turning to the study itself: Indicated by public TCR beta signatures were CMV infection and matching HLA type. Study-wide results and limits: CMV-specific HLA-C-restricted TCR beta clonotypes dominated the ex vivo response.

TCRdb re-analysed the reads in MiXCR, keeping a single row per CDR3 protein. The sample has a few hundred thousand distinct CDR3 sequences, under 45% seen once. Sequenced here: cultured PBMCs, sampled from culture after CMV antigen stimulation. The receptor's source is a human donor in good health (CMV status not recorded). Some clones in this sample may be carry-over from other donors' samples. V usage is TRBV7-9 and J usage is TRBJ1-5, with D maybe TRBD1 (6 bases). CDR3 nucleotide sequence: TGTGCCAGCAGCTCCTCGGGGGCCGGCAATCAGCCCCAGCATTTT. Its protein is CASSSSGAGNQPQHF.